This T cell receptor beta chain was recorded in a study of human T cells and chemical hapten exposure. V lost 5 bases to trimming and J lost 3 bases, with 10 bases between them. From germline, CDR1 is MGHDK and CDR2 SYGVNS. The CDR3 is 13 amino acids. This clonotype was observed a handful of times. In TCRdb, the 5' RACE reads were re-called with MiXCR into one record per CDR3 protein. The repertoire consists of under 150,000 distinct CDR3 sequences, with approximately 20% occurring once and the leading ten covering around 2.7%. Unfractionated whole blood was the source of the extracted total RNA. The receptor comes from a human donor in good health. This chain connects TRBV25-1 to TRBJ1-2; no reliable D call. CDR3 coding DNA: TGTGCCAGCAGTTCAGGTCCGGACTATGGCTACACCTTC. Encoded protein: CASSSGPDYGYTF.